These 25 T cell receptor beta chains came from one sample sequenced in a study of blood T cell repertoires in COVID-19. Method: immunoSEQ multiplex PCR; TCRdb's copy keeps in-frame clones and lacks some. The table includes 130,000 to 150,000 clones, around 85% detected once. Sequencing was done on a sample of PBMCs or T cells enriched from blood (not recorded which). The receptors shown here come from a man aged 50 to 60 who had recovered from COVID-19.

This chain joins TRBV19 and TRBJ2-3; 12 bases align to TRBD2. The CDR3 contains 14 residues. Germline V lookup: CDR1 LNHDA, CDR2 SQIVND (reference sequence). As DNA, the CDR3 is TGTGCTACTAGCGGGGGGTTATGGACAGATACGCAGTATTTT. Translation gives CATSGGLWTDTQYF. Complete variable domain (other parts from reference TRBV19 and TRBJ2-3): DGGITQSPKYLFRKEGQNVTLSCEQNLNHDAMYWYRQDPGQGLRLIYYSQIVNDFQKGDIAEGYSVSREKKESFPLTVTSAQKNPTAFYLCATSGGLWTDTQYFGPGTRLTVL.

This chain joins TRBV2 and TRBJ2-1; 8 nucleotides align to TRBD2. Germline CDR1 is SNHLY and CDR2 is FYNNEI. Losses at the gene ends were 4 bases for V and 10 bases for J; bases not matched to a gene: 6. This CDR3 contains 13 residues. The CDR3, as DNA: TGTGCCAGCAGTGGCCGGGGGGGAGGCGAGCAGTTCTTC. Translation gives CASSGRGGGEQFF.

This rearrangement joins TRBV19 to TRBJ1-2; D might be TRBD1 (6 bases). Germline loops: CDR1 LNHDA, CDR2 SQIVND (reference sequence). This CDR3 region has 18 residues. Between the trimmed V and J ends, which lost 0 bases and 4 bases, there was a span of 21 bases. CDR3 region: CASSIESRGGGSGYGYTF. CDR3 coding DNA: TGTGCCAGTAGTATAGAGTCCAGGGGCGGGGGCTCTGGCTATGGCTACACCTTC.

CDR3: CASSFRRGSGNTIYF. CDR3 bases: TGTGCCAGCAGCTTCCGAAGAGGCTCGGGAAACACCATATATTTT. The chain uses TRBV7-6 and TRBJ1-3; D uncertain. Trimming stripped 3 bases from V and 4 bases from J, with 13 bases between. CDR1 and CDR2 (germline): SGHVS, FNYEAQ. The CDR3 spans 15 residues.

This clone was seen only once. The CDR3 nucleotides read TGTGCCAGCAGCCCCGCGACTACCACAGATACGCAGTATTTT. This gives the protein CASSPATTTDTQYF. This chain uses TRBV7-9 with TRBJ2-3; D is possibly TRBD2 (5 bases). The length of the CDR3 is 14 residues. Germline CDR1 and CDR2: SEHNR and FQNEAQ (reference sequence). The V end was cut by 5 bases, the J end by 2 bases, with 11 bases between.

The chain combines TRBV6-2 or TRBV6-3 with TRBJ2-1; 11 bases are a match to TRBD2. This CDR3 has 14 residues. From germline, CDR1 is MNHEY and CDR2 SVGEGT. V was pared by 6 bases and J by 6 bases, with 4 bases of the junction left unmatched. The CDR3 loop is CASRYGLAGNEQFF. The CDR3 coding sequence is TGTGCCAGCAGATACGGACTAGCGGGCAATGAGCAGTTCTTC.

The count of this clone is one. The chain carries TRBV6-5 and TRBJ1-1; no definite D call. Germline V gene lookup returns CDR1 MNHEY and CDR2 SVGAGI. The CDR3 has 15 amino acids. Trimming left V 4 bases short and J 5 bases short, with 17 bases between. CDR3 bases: TGTGCCAGCAGTTTGTCCGGGCCGTGGAGGACTGAAGCTTTCTTT. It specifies CASSLSGPWRTEAFF.

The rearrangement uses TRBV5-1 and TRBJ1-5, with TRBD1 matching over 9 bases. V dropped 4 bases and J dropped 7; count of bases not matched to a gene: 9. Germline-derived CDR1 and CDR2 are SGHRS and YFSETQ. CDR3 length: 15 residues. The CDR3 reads CASSEGQGLGQPQHF. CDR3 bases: TGCGCCAGCAGCGAGGGACAGGGTCTAGGCCAGCCCCAGCATTTT. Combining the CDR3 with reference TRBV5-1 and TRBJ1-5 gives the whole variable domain KAGVTQTPRYLIKTRGQQVTLSCSPISGHRSVSWYQQTPGQGLQFLFEYFSETQRNKGNFPGRFSGRQFSNSRSEMNVSTLELGDSALYLCASSEGQGLGQPQHFGDGTRLSIL.

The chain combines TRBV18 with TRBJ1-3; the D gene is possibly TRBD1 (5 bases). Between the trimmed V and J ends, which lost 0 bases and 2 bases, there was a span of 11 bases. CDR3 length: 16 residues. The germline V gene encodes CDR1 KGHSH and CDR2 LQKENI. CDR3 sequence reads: CASSPPFRGTGNTIYF. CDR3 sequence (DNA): TGTGCCAGCTCACCACCGTTTAGGGGAACTGGAAACACCATATATTTT.

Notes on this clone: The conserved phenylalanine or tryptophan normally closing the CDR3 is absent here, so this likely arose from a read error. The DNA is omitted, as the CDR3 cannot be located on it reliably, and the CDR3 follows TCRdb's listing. The CDR3 sequence is CASSQEEGGGP. The V gene is TRBV4-3, the J gene TRBJ2-7; the table's D call of TRBD2 was not tested on the DNA. Germline-derived CDR1 and CDR2 are LGHNA and YSLEER. The CDR3 is 11 residues long, counting both termini.

The DNA for the CDR3 is TGCGCCAGCAGCGTATCCTCAGGGGGCAGCGTATGGAACACTGAAGCTTTCTTT. Translation: CASSVSSGGSVWNTEAFF. The chain links TRBV5-1 to TRBJ1-1; 8 bases are a match to TRBD1. CDR1 and CDR2 (germline): SGHRS, YFSETQ. Unmatched junction bases numbered 15, after V lost 4 bases and J lost 1 base. CDR3 length equals 18 residues.

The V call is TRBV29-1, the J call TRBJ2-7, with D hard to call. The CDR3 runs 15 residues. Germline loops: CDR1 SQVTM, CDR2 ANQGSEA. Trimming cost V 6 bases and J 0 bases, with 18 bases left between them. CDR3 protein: CSVTSGLSSSYEQYF. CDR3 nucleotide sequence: TGCAGCGTCACATCGGGTTTGTCAAGCTCCTACGAGCAGTACTTC.

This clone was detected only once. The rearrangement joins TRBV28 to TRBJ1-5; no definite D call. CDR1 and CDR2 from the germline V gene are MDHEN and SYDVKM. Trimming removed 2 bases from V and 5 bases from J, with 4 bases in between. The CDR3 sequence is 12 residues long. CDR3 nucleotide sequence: TGTGCCAGCAGTTTAGGGCATCAGCCCCAGCATTTT. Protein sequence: CASSLGHQPQHF.

The CDR3 sequence: CASSLRTGGDEKLFF. For the CDR3, the DNA is TGTGCCAGCAGCCTCAGGACAGGTGGGGATGAAAAACTGTTTTTT. The gene calls are TRBV14 and TRBJ1-4; 7 positions agree with TRBD1. Germline trimming cut 4 bases from V and 6 bases from J; bases unmatched to any gene: 8. Germline V lookup: CDR1 SGHDN, CDR2 FVKESK. This CDR3 spans 15 amino acids.

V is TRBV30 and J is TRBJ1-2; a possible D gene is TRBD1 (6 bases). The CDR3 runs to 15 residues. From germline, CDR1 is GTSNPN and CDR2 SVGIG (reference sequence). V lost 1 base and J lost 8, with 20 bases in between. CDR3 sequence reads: CAWSAFGGQSGGYTF. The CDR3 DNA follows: TGTGCCTGGAGTGCTTTCGGTGGACAGTCAGGAGGCTACACCTTC.

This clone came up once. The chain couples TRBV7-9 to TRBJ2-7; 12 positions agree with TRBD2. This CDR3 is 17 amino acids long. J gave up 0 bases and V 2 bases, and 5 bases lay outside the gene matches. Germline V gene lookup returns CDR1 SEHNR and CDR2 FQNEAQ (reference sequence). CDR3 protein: CASSLRTSGTSSYEQYF. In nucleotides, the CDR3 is TGTGCCAGCAGCTTACGGACTAGCGGGACGAGCTCCTACGAGCAGTACTTC. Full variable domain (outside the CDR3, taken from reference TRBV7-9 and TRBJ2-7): DTGVSQNPRHKITKRGQNVTFRCDPISEHNRLYWYRQTLGQGPEFLTYFQNEAQLEKSRLLSDRFSAERPKGSFSTLEIQRTEQGDSAMYLCASSLRTSGTSSYEQYFGPGTRLTVT.

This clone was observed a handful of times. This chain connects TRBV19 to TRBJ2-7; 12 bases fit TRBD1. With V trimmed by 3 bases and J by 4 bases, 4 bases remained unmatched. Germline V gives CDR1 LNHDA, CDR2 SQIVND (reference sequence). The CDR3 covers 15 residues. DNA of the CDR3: TGTGCCAGTAGTATCTGGGACAGGGGGCAGTACGAGCAGTACTTC. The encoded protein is CASSIWDRGQYEQYF.

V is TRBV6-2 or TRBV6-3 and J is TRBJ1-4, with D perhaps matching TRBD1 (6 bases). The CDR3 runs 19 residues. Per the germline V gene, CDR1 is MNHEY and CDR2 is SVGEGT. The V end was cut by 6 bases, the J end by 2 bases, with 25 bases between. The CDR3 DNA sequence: TGTGCCAGCAGCCCTGTTGAAGGGGGACGGGTAGGGACTAATGAAAAACTGTTTTTT. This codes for CASSPVEGGRVGTNEKLFF.

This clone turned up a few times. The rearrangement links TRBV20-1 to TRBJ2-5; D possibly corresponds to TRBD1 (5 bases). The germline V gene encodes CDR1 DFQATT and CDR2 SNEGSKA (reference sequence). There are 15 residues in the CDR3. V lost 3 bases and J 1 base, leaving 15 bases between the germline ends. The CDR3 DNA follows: TGCAGTGCTAGTTTGAGACAGACGGCCCAAGAGACCCAGTACTTC. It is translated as CSASLRQTAQETQYF.

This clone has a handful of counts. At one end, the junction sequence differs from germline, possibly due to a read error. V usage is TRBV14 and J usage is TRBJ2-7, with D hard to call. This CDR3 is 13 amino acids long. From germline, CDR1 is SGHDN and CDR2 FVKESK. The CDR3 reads CASSQDSVYKQYF. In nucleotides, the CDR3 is TGTGCCAGCAGCCAAGACAGCGTCTACAAGCAGTACTTC.

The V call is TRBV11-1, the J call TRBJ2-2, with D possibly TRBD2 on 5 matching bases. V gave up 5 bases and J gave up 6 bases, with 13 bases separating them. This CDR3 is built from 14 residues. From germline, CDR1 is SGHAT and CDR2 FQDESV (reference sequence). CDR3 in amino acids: CASSPTRVPGELFF. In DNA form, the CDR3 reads TGTGCCAGCAGCCCGACGCGGGTCCCCGGGGAGCTGTTTTTT.

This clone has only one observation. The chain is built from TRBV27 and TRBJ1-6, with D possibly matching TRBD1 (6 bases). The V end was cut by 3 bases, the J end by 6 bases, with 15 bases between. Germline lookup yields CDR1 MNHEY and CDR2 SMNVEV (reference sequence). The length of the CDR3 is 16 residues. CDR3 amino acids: CASSLVETGGNSPLHF. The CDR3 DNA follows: TGTGCCAGCAGTTTGGTCGAGACAGGCGGTAATTCACCCCTCCACTTT.

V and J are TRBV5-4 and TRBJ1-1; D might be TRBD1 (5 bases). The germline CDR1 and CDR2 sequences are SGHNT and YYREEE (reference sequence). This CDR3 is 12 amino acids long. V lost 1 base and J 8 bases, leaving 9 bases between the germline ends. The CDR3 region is CASSLSGKEAFF. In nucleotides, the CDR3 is TGTGCCAGCAGCTTGTCAGGGAAGGAAGCTTTCTTT. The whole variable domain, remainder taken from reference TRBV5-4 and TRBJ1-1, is ETGVTQSPTHLIKTRGQQVTLRCSSQSGHNTVSWYQQALGQGPQFIFQYYREEENGRGNFPPRFSGLQFPNYSSELNVNALELDDSALYLCASSLSGKEAFFGQGTRLTVV.

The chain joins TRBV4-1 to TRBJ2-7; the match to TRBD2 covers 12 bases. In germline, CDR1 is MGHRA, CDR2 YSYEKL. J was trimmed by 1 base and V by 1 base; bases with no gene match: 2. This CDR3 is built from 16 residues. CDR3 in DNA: TGCGCCAGCAGCCAAGGGACTAGCGGGGTGTCCTACGAGCAGTACTTC. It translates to CASSQGTSGVSYEQYF.

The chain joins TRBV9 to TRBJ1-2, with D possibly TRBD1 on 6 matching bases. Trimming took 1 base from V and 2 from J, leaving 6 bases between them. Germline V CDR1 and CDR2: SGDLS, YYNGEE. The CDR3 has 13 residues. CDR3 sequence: CASSVQGNYGYTF. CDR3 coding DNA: TGTGCCAGCAGCGTACAGGGGAACTATGGCTACACCTTC.